Presented here are 2 T cell receptor beta chains from one specimen sequenced in a study of control samples from healthy donors and cancer patients. Generated by immunoSEQ multiplex PCR, the TCRdb table keeps only in-frame clones and is missing some. The sample comprises over 110,000 clones, 92% of which are singletons, and around 11% rests with the top ten. The sequenced material came from blood. These receptors were collected from a man aged 25-45 years in good health.

This clone was detected only a few times. The chain is built from TRBV11-2 and TRBJ2-6; D gene uncertain. The germline CDR1 and CDR2 sequences are SGHAT and FQNNGV. Trimming shortened V by 5 bases and J by 0 bases, and 20 bases separated the two germline ends. This CDR3 contains 19 residues. CDR3 sequence: CASSHFRHTGLSGANVLTF. The CDR3 DNA follows: TGTGCCAGCAGCCATTTCCGGCATACGGGTCTCTCTGGGGCCAACGTCCTGACTTTC.

The gene calls are TRBV28 and TRBJ1-2, with 9 bases that match TRBD1. V was clipped by 3 bases and J by 4 bases; unmatched bases: 6. CDR3 length: 15 residues. Germline values: CDR1 MDHEN, CDR2 SYDVKM. CDR3 residues: CASSFPKQGAYGYTF. For the CDR3, the DNA is TGTGCCAGCAGTTTCCCTAAACAGGGGGCCTATGGCTACACCTTC.